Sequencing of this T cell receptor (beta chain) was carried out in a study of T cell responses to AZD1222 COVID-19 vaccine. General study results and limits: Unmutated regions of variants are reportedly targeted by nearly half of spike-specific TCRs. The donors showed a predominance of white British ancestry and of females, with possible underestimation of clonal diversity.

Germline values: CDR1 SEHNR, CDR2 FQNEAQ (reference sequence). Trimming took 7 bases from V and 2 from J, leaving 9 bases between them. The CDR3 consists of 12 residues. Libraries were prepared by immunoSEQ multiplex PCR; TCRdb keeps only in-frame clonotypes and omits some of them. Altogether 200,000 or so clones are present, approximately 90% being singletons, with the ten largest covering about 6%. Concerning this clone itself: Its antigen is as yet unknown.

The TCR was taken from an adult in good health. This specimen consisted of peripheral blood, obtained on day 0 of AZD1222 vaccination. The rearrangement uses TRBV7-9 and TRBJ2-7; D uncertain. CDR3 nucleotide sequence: TGTGCCAGCACTATGGGCGCCTACGAGCAGTACTTC. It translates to CASTMGAYEQYF.